The subject of this entry is one T cell receptor (beta chain). Its antigen specificity is not known. Base qualities are not recorded, but no much larger clone differs from it by a single base. The source of the sample is a study of CD8 T cells in Susac syndrome (dated by TCRdb to the late 2010s). For the wider study: Whether CD8+ T cell activation and differentiation in Susac syndrome was antigen driven was tested using repertoire sequencing. Overall study outcomes, separate from this receptor: The TCR sequencing and HLA analysis was acknowledged to have included a relatively small number of individuals.

The CDR3 starts with the cysteine, ends with the phenylalanine, and has 15 residues. Just CDR3 DNA is preserved here, 45 bases in frame from base 1. At the junction V is shortened by 5 bases and J by 6 bases; bases outside the gene matches: 9. The germline V gene provides CDR1 SGHRS and CDR2 YFSETQ. Peripheral blood CD8+ and CD4+ T cells from healthy donors, Susac syndrome patients and multiple sclerosis patients were profiled by high-throughput TCR beta sequencing. Healthy donors were included as age- and sex-matched controls. Bulk CD8+ and CD4+ T cells were purified by magnetic negative isolation, while CD8+ TEMRA cells were enriched using FACS. Blood was drawn into EDTA tubes, processed within 24 hours, and PBMCs were isolated by density gradient centrifugation. PBMCs destined for TCR sequencing were cryopreserved in liquid nitrogen and later thawed in a 37 °C water bath. A purity of at least 90% was achieved for sorted or isolated CD4+, CD8+ and CD8+ TEMRA cells.

RNA was extracted using the RNeasy kit, and about 0.45 to 1 microgram was reverse transcribed with random hexamers. The immunoSEQ multiplex PCR assay, which covers 54 Vbeta and 13 Jbeta segments, was used to amplify TCR beta CDR3 regions. PCR amplification bias was corrected by using a synthetic template baseline for primer optimization and computational correction. The study's own analysis went as follows. Only productive sequences were kept, with reads annotated to V, D and J genes according to IMGT and analyzed in immunoSEQ Analyzer. Clonality was calculated as one minus the Shannon entropy normalized by log2 of the number of productive unique sequences. For each patient and control, public and private clones were evaluated among the 100 most prevalent clones. Clones were defined as Susac-specific if absent from the healthy and MS cohorts, from roughly 1,100 published viral clones and from other ImmuneACCESS disease sequences. TCRdb's own reprocessing of the public reads used fastp at Q25 and MiXCR and kept productive beta chains. Rows matching on CDR3 protein sequence are summarized as one entry with the most common DNA and genes. The V and J calls come from TCRdb's annotation, not from the publication. The sample table contains 150,000 to 200,000 distinct CDR3 sequences; only one count was recorded for about 93% of them. About 0.14% of the sample comes from the top ten.

The rearranged segments are TRBV5-1 and TRBJ1-5; TRBD1 aligns with 9 central bases. The receptor was isolated from a human donor in good health. Input material: CD4+ T cells from PBMCs. CDR3 protein: CASRPGQGVSQPQHF. The nucleotide sequence is TGCGCCAGCAGACCGGGACAGGGAGTGAGTCAGCCCCAGCATTTT.